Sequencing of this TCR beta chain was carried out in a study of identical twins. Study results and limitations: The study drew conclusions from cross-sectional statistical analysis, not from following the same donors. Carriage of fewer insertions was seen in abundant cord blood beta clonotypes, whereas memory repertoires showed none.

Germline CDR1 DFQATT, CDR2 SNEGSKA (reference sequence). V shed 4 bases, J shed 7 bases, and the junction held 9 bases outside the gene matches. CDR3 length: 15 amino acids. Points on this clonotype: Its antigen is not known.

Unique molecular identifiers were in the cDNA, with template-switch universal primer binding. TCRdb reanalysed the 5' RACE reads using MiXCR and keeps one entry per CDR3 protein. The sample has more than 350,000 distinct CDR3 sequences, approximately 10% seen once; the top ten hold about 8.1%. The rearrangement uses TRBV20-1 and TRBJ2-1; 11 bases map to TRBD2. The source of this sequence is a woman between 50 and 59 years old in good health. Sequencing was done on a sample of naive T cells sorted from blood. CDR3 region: CSANMVAGGRNEQFF. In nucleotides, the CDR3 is TGCAGTGCTAACATGGTAGCGGGAGGGCGGAATGAGCAGTTCTTC.